The clone carrying this TCR beta chain was counted a single time. This entry belongs to a study of blood T cell repertoires in COVID-19. At the level of the study: Sites across the United States, Italy and Spain contributed samples from acute and convalescent COVID-19. PBMCs, B-cell-depleted T cells, or T cells provided the cDNA or gDNA that made up the material.

Per the original data handling: Amplification of reference gene primers was used by the study to estimate nucleated cell counts. The repertoire was sequenced with immunoSEQ multiplex PCR; TCRdb's copy has only in-frame clones and lacks some. Clone size and the V and J calls come from that table; the DNA yielded D and trimming. This table holds some 150,000 clones, roughly 85% found once. Germline loops: CDR1 LNHDA, CDR2 SQIVND (reference sequence). There are 15 residues in the CDR3. The V gene lost 3 bases and the J gene lost 2 bases, with 12 bases spanning the gap. The sample consisted of peripheral blood. The V call is TRBV19, the J call TRBJ2-3; no clear D. The TCR was taken from a man aged 65 to 79 with acute or convalescent COVID-19. Here the CDR3 reads CASSMGGGSTDTQYF. As DNA, the CDR3 is TGTGCCAGTAGTATGGGTGGCGGTTCCACAGATACGCAGTATTTT. The variable domain in full, with the rest retrieved from reference TRBV19 and TRBJ2-3, is DGGITQSPKYLFRKEGQNVTLSCEQNLNHDAMYWYRQDPGQGLRLIYYSQIVNDFQKGDIAEGYSVSREKKESFPLTVTSAQKNPTAFYLCASSMGGGSTDTQYFGPGTRLTVL.